Shown below are 20 T cell receptor beta chains from a single sample sequenced in a study of cytomegalovirus exposure and HLA in healthy donors. With 60 Vbeta and 13 Jbeta primers, the PCR was carried out. TCRdb's copy holds only in-frame clones and misses some; the assay was immunoSEQ multiplex PCR. The data hold over 95,000 clones, with approximately 74% observed a single time. Input material: PBMCs. The receptors shown here come from a woman aged 40 to 55 in good health and CMV-seropositive.

The chain employs TRBV6-1 and TRBJ1-3; D gene unclear. The CDR3 is 15 residues long. Per the germline V gene, CDR1 is MNHNS and CDR2 is SASEGT. The V gene lost 5 bases and the J gene lost 0 bases, with 11 bases spanning the gap. The CDR3 reads CASSIDASSGNTIYF. In nucleotides, the CDR3 is TGTGCCAGCAGTATCGATGCGAGCTCTGGAAACACCATATATTTT.

As regards this clone: A junction boundary mismatches the germline segment, possibly from a read error. The V and J genes are TRBV6-1 and TRBJ1-6; D ambiguous. The CDR3 runs 11 residues. Germline V lookup: CDR1 MNHNS, CDR2 SASEGT. The CDR3 DNA follows: TGTGCCAGCAGCAGCGGCCATCTCCGCGACTTT. This sequence encodes CASSSGHLRDF.

The genes are TRBV7-8 and TRBJ2-3; 7 positions agree with TRBD1. The length of the CDR3 is 15 residues. With 5 bases clipped from V and 3 bases from J, the junction kept 8 bases outside the gene matches. Germline CDR1 SGHVS, CDR2 FQNEAQ. CDR3 amino acids: CASSARQGSTDTQYF. CDR3 bases: TGTGCCAGCAGCGCCCGACAGGGAAGTACAGATACGCAGTATTTT.

The chain uses TRBV30 and TRBJ1-1; D remains ambiguous. Germline-derived CDR1 and CDR2 are GTSNPN and SVGIG (reference sequence). V lost 7 bases, J lost 4 bases, and 10 bases lay in between. The CDR3 contains 11 residues. The CDR3 region is CAFDLPTEAFF. The CDR3 DNA follows: TGTGCCTTTGACTTGCCCACTGAAGCTTTCTTT.

This clone has just a few counts. The gene calls are TRBV9 and TRBJ2-3; TRBD2 matches 11 bases. This CDR3 is built from 14 residues. V was pared by 8 bases and J by 6 bases, with 8 bases of the junction left unmatched. In germline, CDR1 is SGDLS, CDR2 YYNGEE. CDR3 in amino acids: CASKPTSGDDTQYF. The DNA of the CDR3 is TGTGCCAGTAAACCGACTAGCGGGGACGATACGCAGTATTTT.

A note on this clone: This sample includes further DNA sequences coding for the same CDR3. The V and J genes are TRBV30 and TRBJ1-2; D may be TRBD1 (5 bases). This CDR3 region has 13 residues. The germline V gene has CDR1 GTSNPN and CDR2 SVGIG (reference sequence). The ends were cut back, 0 bases at V and 2 bases at J, with 7 bases in the middle. The CDR3 reads CAWSVDSNYGYTF. Here the CDR3 DNA reads TGTGCCTGGAGTGTCGACAGCAACTATGGCTACACCTTC.

This chain joins TRBV6-1 and TRBJ1-5, with TRBD1 matching over 8 bases. Germline CDR1 MNHNS, CDR2 SASEGT. Trimming removed 8 bases from V and 0 bases from J; junction bases left unmatched: 3. The CDR3 is 14 amino acids. CDR3 loop: CASDRGHSNQPQHF. CDR3 DNA: TGTGCCAGCGACAGGGGACATAGCAATCAGCCCCAGCATTTT.

CDR3 DNA sequence: TGTGCCAGTAGTATCCAAGCGGGAGGGGATACGCAGTATTTT. As protein: CASSIQAGGDTQYF. The V and J genes are TRBV19 and TRBJ2-3; 10 bases are a match to TRBD2. From germline, CDR1 is LNHDA and CDR2 SQIVND (reference sequence). This CDR3 comprises 14 residues. The V segment lost 3 bases and the J segment 6 bases; nucleotides outside the gene matches: 3. Looking up the rest from reference TRBV19 and TRBJ2-3 gives the full variable domain: DGGITQSPKYLFRKEGQNVTLSCEQNLNHDAMYWYRQDPGQGLRLIYYSQIVNDFQKGDIAEGYSVSREKKESFPLTVTSAQKNPTAFYLCASSIQAGGDTQYFGPGTRLTVL.

CDR3 DNA sequence: TGTGCCAGCAGCCAAGAATCTGGGGCTCATTCACCCCTCCACTTT. It translates to CASSQESGAHSPLHF. V gene TRBV4-2 combines with J gene TRBJ1-6; tentative D call: TRBD1 (5 bases). The CDR3 contains 15 residues. Germline assignment: CDR1 LGHNA and CDR2 YNFKEQ. V was shortened by 0 bases and J by 8 bases, with 11 bases between the two germline ends.

The chain joins TRBV5-4 to TRBJ2-1; 10 bases align to TRBD2. CDR3 length: 15 amino acids. The junction had 2 bases not matched to a gene; V was cut back by 1 base and J by 4 bases. The germline V gene has CDR1 SGHNT and CDR2 YYREEE (reference sequence). The chain's CDR3 is CASSLSGRGYNEQFF. Written as DNA, the CDR3 is TGTGCCAGCAGCTTGAGCGGGAGGGGATACAATGAGCAGTTCTTC. The whole variable domain, remainder taken from reference TRBV5-4 and TRBJ2-1, is ETGVTQSPTHLIKTRGQQVTLRCSSQSGHNTVSWYQQALGQGPQFIFQYYREEENGRGNFPPRFSGLQFPNYSSELNVNALELDDSALYLCASSLSGRGYNEQFFGPGTRLTVL.

The chain uses TRBV15 and TRBJ1-5; possible D gene TRBD1, 6 bases. Trimming pared 5 bases from V and 4 bases from J, leaving 18 bases between. The CDR3 has 16 residues. CDR1 is LNHNV, CDR2 YYDKDF, per germline (reference sequence). Written as DNA, the CDR3 is TGTGCCACCAGCGTAAAAAGATGGGACAATAATCAGCCCCAGCATTTT. Residues: CATSVKRWDNNQPQHF. The entire variable domain, with the rest obtained from reference TRBV15 and TRBJ1-5, is as follows: DAMVIQNPRYQVTQFGKPVTLSCSQTLNHNVMYWYQQKSSQAPKLLFHYYDKDFNNEADTPDNFQSRRPNTSFCFLDIRSPGLGDTAMYLCATSVKRWDNNQPQHFGDGTRLSIL.

A word on this clone: The junction differs from germline at one of its ends, possibly a read error. The rearrangement uses TRBV7-9 and TRBJ1-2, with no clear D. From germline, CDR1 is SEHNR and CDR2 FQNEAQ (reference sequence). This CDR3 comprises 15 residues. For the CDR3, the DNA is TGTTCCAGCAGCGCAGAATGGAGGGTTAACTATGGCTACACCTTC. Amino acids: CSSSAEWRVNYGYTF. Based on the CDR3 plus reference TRBV7-9 and TRBJ1-2, the full variable domain is DTGVSQNPRHKITKRGQNVTFRCDPISEHNRLYWYRQTLGQGPEFLTYFQNEAQLEKSRLLSDRFSAERPKGSFSTLEIQRTEQGDSAMYLCSSSAEWRVNYGYTFGSGTRLTVV.

V and J are TRBV19 and TRBJ2-1, with 7 nucleotides matching TRBD2. The germline V gene has CDR1 LNHDA and CDR2 SQIVND (reference sequence). This CDR3 comprises 18 residues. After removal of 4 bases from V and 1 base from J, the junction contained 13 bases not matched to a gene. The CDR3 region has the DNA TGTGCCAGTAGTACCCTGTGGGTGCGGGAGAGTTCCTACAATGAGCAGTTCTTC. This sequence encodes CASSTLWVRESSYNEQFF.

The chain is built from TRBV28 and TRBJ1-2; D gene uncertain. Trimming cost V 2 bases and J 6 bases, with 16 bases left between them. This CDR3 contains 15 residues. Germline loops: CDR1 MDHEN, CDR2 SYDVKM. The CDR3 DNA reads as TGTGCCAGCAGTTTACGCCTAAGGCGGTTGGATGGCTACACCTTC. Translated: CASSLRLRRLDGYTF.

J is TRBJ2-4 and V is TRBV6-6, with 7 bases that match TRBD1. The CDR3 covers 14 residues. Germline V gene lookup returns CDR1 MNHNY and CDR2 SVGAGI (reference sequence). V gave up 6 bases and J gave up 3 bases; unmatched junction bases: 5. CDR3 residues: CASRKQGSKNIQYF. The CDR3 nucleotides read TGTGCCAGCAGAAAACAGGGGAGCAAAAACATTCAGTACTTC.

The table lists this clone with a count of one. The gene calls are TRBV19 and TRBJ1-4; D is ambiguous. V was shortened by 4 bases and J by 3 bases, with 12 bases between the two germline ends. Germline-derived CDR1 and CDR2 are LNHDA and SQIVND (reference sequence). The length of the CDR3 is 15 residues. The CDR3: CASSTSGSPNEKLFF. The CDR3 coding sequence is TGTGCCAGTAGTACCTCCGGGAGCCCTAATGAAAAACTGTTTTTT.

This clone was observed once. The genes are TRBV11-3 and TRBJ2-3, with 15 bases aligning to TRBD2. The CDR3 has 15 residues. Germline V CDR1 and CDR2: SGHNT, YENEEA. J gave up 5 bases and V 5 bases, and 2 bases lay outside the gene matches. CDR3 sequence: CASSGGLAGGDTQYF. Written as DNA, the CDR3 is TGTGCCAGCAGCGGGGGACTAGCGGGAGGAGATACGCAGTATTTT.

The CDR3 sequence is CASGQGGAGTGELFF. The CDR3 DNA reads as TGTGCCAGCGGACAAGGGGGCGCGGGCACCGGGGAGCTGTTTTTT. The chain links TRBV7-3 to TRBJ2-2; 7 positions agree with TRBD1. Germline V CDR1 and CDR2: SGHTA, FQGTGA. The junction had 10 bases not matched to a gene; V was cut back by 8 bases and J by 4 bases. This CDR3 is 15 amino acids long. The full variable domain, rest sourced from reference TRBV7-3 and TRBJ2-2, is GAGVSQTPSNKVTEKGKYVELRCDPISGHTALYWYRQSLGQGPEFLIYFQGTGAADDSGLPNDRFFAVRPEGSVSTLKIQRTERGDSAVYLCASGQGGAGTGELFFGEGSRLTVL.

The V call is TRBV4-2, the J call TRBJ1-4; D is unclear. Germline CDR1 is LGHNA and CDR2 is YNFKEQ. The CDR3 has 16 residues. V lost 1 base and J lost 0, with 9 bases in between. For the CDR3, the DNA is TGTGCCAGCAGCCAAGTTCCGGGATCAACTAATGAAAAACTGTTTTTT. Its protein is CASSQVPGSTNEKLFF.

The rearrangement joins TRBV9 to TRBJ2-5; 10 bases match TRBD2. The germline gives CDR1 SGDLS, CDR2 YYNGEE. The V gene end was trimmed by 0 bases and the J gene end by 1 base; junction bases not matched to a gene: 6. CDR3 size: 17 residues. The CDR3 loop reads CASSVGGSGGLQETQYF. The CDR3 nucleotides read TGTGCCAGCAGCGTAGGGGGTAGCGGGGGGCTCCAAGAGACCCAGTACTTC. Complete variable domain (other parts from reference TRBV9 and TRBJ2-5): DSGVTQTPKHLITATGQRVTLRCSPRSGDLSVYWYQQSLDQGLQFLIQYYNGEERAKGNILERFSAQQFPDLHSELNLSSLELGDSALYFCASSVGGSGGLQETQYFGPGTRLLVL.